Sequencing of this T cell receptor (beta chain) was carried out in a study of technical replicates of blood from a handful of donors. CDR1 MDHEN and CDR2 SYDVKM come from the germline V gene. CDR3 length: 13 amino acids. The V segment lost 6 bases and the J segment 6 bases; nucleotides outside the gene matches: 1. Clones were read by immunoSEQ multiplex PCR, and TCRdb kept only the in-frame ones, dropping some. The top ten hold under 0.3% of the sample, which has 65,000 to 95,000 clones, around nine tenths seen once. This rearrangement joins TRBV28 to TRBJ2-2; 10 bases are shared with TRBD1. Material: T cells isolated from PBMCs. This receptor was taken from a human donor in good health. CDR3 DNA: TGTGCCAGCAGGACAGGGGGCTCCGGGGAGCTGTTTTTT. Protein: CASRTGGSGELFF.